Below are 19 T cell receptor beta chains sequenced from a single sample in a study of human T cells and chemical hapten exposure. This sample's time point: patch test 1, 2 weeks after DPC sensitization. Treatment defined: therapeutic diphenylcyclopropenone sensitization with weekly scalp DPC. TCRdb passed the RACE reads through MiXCR, listing each CDR3 protein once. The sample lists around 100,000 distinct CDR3 sequences, about 10% occurring once. The input for sequencing was whole blood, taken in connection with sensitization to the hapten diphenylcyclopropenone (DPC). The receptor source for this set is a woman between 35 and 50 years old with alopecia areata. Some clones in this sample may be carry-over from other donors' samples.

This clonotype showed up many times. The chain uses TRBV12-5 and TRBJ2-2; TRBD2 aligns across 7 bases. This CDR3 has 16 amino acids. Germline CDR1 reads LGHNT; CDR2 reads FRNRAP. Trimming cost V 3 bases and J 2 bases; bases outside gene matches: 6. The CDR3 coding sequence is TGTGCTAGTGGTTTTGGGCAGCGGGGAAACACCGGGGAGCTGTTTTTT. It encodes CASGFGQRGNTGELFF.

This clonotype has more than one count but fewer than ten. This sequence joins TRBV9 and TRBJ2-7, with D perhaps TRBD1 (7 bases). From germline, CDR1 is SGDLS and CDR2 YYNGEE. The V gene lost 0 bases and the J gene lost 3 bases, with 13 bases spanning the gap. The CDR3 runs to 15 residues. The CDR3 DNA sequence: TGTGCCAGCAGCGTAGGGGCAGGGGGGAACTACGAGCAGTACTTC. Its translation: CASSVGAGGNYEQYF. Using reference TRBV9 and TRBJ2-7 for the parts outside the CDR3, the full variable domain is DSGVTQTPKHLITATGQRVTLRCSPRSGDLSVYWYQQSLDQGLQFLIQYYNGEERAKGNILERFSAQQFPDLHSELNLSSLELGDSALYFCASSVGAGGNYEQYFGPGTRLTVT.

In its sample, this clonotype was seen a few times. V gene TRBV6-7 combines with J gene TRBJ1-6; 8 bases fit TRBD1. TRBV6-7 is filed as an ORF, its function uncertain. V gave up 0 bases and J gave up 6 bases; unmatched junction bases: 7. This CDR3 region has 17 residues. CDR3 protein: CASSYSRQGACNSPLHF. The CDR3, as DNA: TGTGCCAGCAGTTACTCGAGGCAGGGGGCATGTAATTCACCCCTCCACTTT.

The V call is TRBV10-3, the J call TRBJ2-5; maybe TRBD1 (6 bases). Trimming pared 6 bases from V and 0 bases from J, leaving 8 bases between. CDR1 is ENHRY and CDR2 is SYGVKD in the germline V gene. The CDR3 is 13 residues long. CDR3 region: CAIRRTDQETQYF. Written as DNA, the CDR3 is TGTGCCATCAGAAGGACAGACCAAGAGACCCAGTACTTC.

This clonotype came up many times. The chain links TRBV6-2 or TRBV6-3 to TRBJ1-1; no reliable D call. Trimming pared 2 bases from V and 0 bases from J, leaving 25 bases between. Per germline, CDR1 MNHEY and CDR2 SVGEGT. There are 20 residues in the CDR3. CDR3 region: CASSYRDGEGFVGLNTEAFF. In DNA, the CDR3 is TGTGCCAGCAGTTACCGTGACGGGGAAGGGTTCGTTGGGCTGAACACTGAAGCTTTCTTT.

V usage is TRBV28 and J usage is TRBJ2-5; D may be TRBD2 (5 bases). The CDR3 is made up of 16 amino acids. Per the germline V gene, CDR1 is MDHEN and CDR2 is SYDVKM. Trimming removed 8 bases at V and 5 bases at J, with 24 bases between. The CDR3 sequence is CASQPRLGVGLETQYF. CDR3 nucleotides: TGTGCCAGCCAACCCCGGCTCGGGGTCGGCTTGGAGACCCAGTACTTC.

As to this clonotype: An end of the junction differs from the germline gene, which may be a read error. V and J are TRBV15 and TRBJ2-1; unclear D gene. Germline CDR1 LNHNV, CDR2 YYDKDF (reference sequence). The CDR3 runs to 13 residues. The CDR3 protein is CAASRDNRAEQFF. The CDR3 nucleotides read TGTGCCGCCAGCAGAGATAACCGGGCTGAGCAGTTCTTC.

In this sample, this clonotype turned up a few times. V gene TRBV11-2 combines with J gene TRBJ2-5, with D unresolved. The CDR3 covers 12 residues. Between the trimmed V and J ends, which lost 5 bases and 3 bases, there was a span of 7 bases. Germline V gene sequence: CDR1 SGHAT, CDR2 FQNNGV. The CDR3 nucleotides read TGTGCCAGCAGCAGAGAAGAAGAGACCCAGTACTTC. Its translation is CASSREEETQYF.

This clonotype has only a few counts. The rearrangement joins TRBV9 to TRBJ2-7, with 7 bases aligning to TRBD2. The V gene end was trimmed by 3 bases and the J gene end by 5 bases; junction bases not matched to a gene: 5. Germline CDR1 and CDR2: SGDLS and YYNGEE. The CDR3 is 13 amino acids. The CDR3 reads CASSAGGGHEQYF. CDR3 coding DNA: TGTGCCAGCAGCGCCGGCGGGGGACACGAGCAGTACTTC.

This clonotype was found a few times. J is TRBJ2-1 and V is TRBV28, with D possibly being TRBD2 (7 bases). Germline V gene lookup returns CDR1 MDHEN and CDR2 SYDVKM. Trimming stripped 5 bases from V and 1 base from J, with 12 bases between. This CDR3 spans 15 amino acids. CDR3 region: CASSPGRGSYNEQFF. CDR3 nucleotides: TGTGCCAGCAGTCCGGGGAGGGGGTCCTACAATGAGCAGTTCTTC.

The rearrangement joins TRBV7-6 to TRBJ1-1; unclear D gene. CDR1 and CDR2 (germline): SGHVS, FNYEAQ. The V and J ends lost 5 bases and 4 bases respectively, with 11 bases between them. The CDR3 loop spans 13 amino acids. CDR3 in amino acids: CASSVNQVTEAFF. The CDR3 DNA is TGTGCCAGCAGCGTTAATCAAGTCACTGAAGCTTTCTTT.

This clonotype appeared many times. The chain links TRBV29-1 to TRBJ1-3; 8 bases match TRBD1. The CDR3 length is 17 residues. Losses at the gene ends were 2 bases for V and 0 bases for J; bases not matched to a gene: 9. The germline gives CDR1 SQVTM, CDR2 ANQGSEA. The CDR3 DNA follows: TGCAGCGTTGAATTGTGGGGGACAGGCCCCTCTGGAAACACCATATATTTT. This codes for CSVELWGTGPSGNTIYF.

This clonotype was detected ten times or more. The chain has TRBV28 and TRBJ2-5; D not certain. This CDR3 comprises 13 residues. V was pared by 7 bases and J by 0 bases, with 9 bases between. Per germline, CDR1 MDHEN and CDR2 SYDVKM. The CDR3 DNA is TGTGCCAGCAAAAGTCCAAACCAAGAGACCCAGTACTTC. Its translation is CASKSPNQETQYF.

This clonotype was counted at least ten times. This sequence joins TRBV20-1 and TRBJ2-7; tentative D call: TRBD1 (6 bases). With 2 bases removed from V and 3 bases from J, the gap between germline ends came to 14 bases. The V gene's germline CDR1 is DFQATT and CDR2 SNEGSKA (reference sequence). CDR3 length equals 14 residues. CDR3 sequence: CSARPLQGVYEQYF. For the CDR3, the DNA is TGCAGTGCTAGACCGCTACAGGGCGTCTACGAGCAGTACTTC.

This clonotype occurred a few times. The rearrangement uses TRBV7-2 and TRBJ2-7, with D possibly TRBD1 on 6 matching bases. CDR1 and CDR2 (germline): SGHTA, FQGNSA. Trimming left V 7 bases short and J 8 bases short, with 15 bases between. The CDR3 covers 12 residues. CDR3 sequence: CASNRDTLKQYF. CDR3 nucleotides: TGTGCCAGCAACCGGGACACTCTGAAGCAGTACTTC.

On this clonotype itself: This may stem from a read error, because a much larger clone lies one nucleotide away. V and J are TRBV2 and TRBJ2-1; D uncertain. The CDR3 consists of 15 residues. Germline V lookup: CDR1 SNHLY, CDR2 FYNNEI. CDR3 DNA: TGTGCCGGCAGTGCCACAAGATCGAGCTACAATGAGCAGTTCTTC. Amino acid sequence: CAGSATRSSYNEQFF.

This clonotype showed up many times. The rearrangement links TRBV6-2 or TRBV6-3 to TRBJ2-5; D is ambiguous. Germline CDR1 reads MNHEY; CDR2 reads SVGEGT. V lost 2 bases and J 5 bases, leaving 12 bases between the germline ends. CDR3 length equals 14 residues. This chain's CDR3 is CASSYSVGSETQYF. CDR3 coding DNA: TGTGCCAGCAGTTACAGCGTGGGCTCGGAGACCCAGTACTTC.

This clonotype was seen many times. This chain joins TRBV7-2 and TRBJ2-7, with 7 bases fitting TRBD1. Germline V gene data show CDR1 as SGHTA and CDR2 as FQGNSA. This CDR3 comprises 14 residues. V shed 5 bases and J 2 bases; nucleotides not matched to a gene: 6. Here the CDR3 reads CASSTRQGPYEQYF. The CDR3, as DNA: TGTGCCAGCAGCACCAGACAGGGACCCTACGAGCAGTACTTC.

This clonotype was seen repeatedly, ten times or more. The chain employs TRBV9 and TRBJ2-5, with 12 bases identical to TRBD2. V gave up 3 bases and J gave up 5 bases; unmatched junction bases: 5. The CDR3 is 15 amino acids. The germline V gene encodes CDR1 SGDLS and CDR2 YYNGEE. The CDR3 spells CASSAASGRGETQYF. The CDR3 DNA is TGTGCCAGCAGCGCCGCTAGCGGGAGGGGCGAGACCCAGTACTTC.